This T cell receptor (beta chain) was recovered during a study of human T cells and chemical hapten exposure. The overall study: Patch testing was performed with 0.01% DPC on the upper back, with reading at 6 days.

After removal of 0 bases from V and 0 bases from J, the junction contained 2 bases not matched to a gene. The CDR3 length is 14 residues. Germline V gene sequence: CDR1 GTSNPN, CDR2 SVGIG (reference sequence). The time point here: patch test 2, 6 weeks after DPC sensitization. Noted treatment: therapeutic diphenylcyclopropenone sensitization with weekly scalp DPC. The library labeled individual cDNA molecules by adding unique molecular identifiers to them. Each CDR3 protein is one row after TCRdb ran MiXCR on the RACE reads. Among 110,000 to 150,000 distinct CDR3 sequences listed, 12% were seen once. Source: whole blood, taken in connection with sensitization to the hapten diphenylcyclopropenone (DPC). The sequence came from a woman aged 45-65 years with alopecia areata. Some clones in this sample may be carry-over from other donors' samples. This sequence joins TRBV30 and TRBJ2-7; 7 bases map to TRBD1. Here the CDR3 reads CAWSVRDSSYEQYF. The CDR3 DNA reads TGTGCCTGGAGTGTACGGGACAGCTCCTACGAGCAGTACTTC.